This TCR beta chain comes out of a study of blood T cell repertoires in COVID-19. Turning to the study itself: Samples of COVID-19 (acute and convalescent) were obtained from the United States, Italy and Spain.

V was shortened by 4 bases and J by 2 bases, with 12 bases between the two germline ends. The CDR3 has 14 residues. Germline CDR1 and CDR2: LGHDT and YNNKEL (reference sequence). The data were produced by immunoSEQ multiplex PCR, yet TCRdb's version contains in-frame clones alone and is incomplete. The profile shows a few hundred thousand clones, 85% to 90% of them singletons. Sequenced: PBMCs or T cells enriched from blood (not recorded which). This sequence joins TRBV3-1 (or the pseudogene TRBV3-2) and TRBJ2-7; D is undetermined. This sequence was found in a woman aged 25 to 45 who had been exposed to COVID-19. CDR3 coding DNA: TGTGCCAGCAGCCCCCTAATGGGCGCCTACGAGCAGTACTTC. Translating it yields CASSPLMGAYEQYF.